This T cell receptor (beta chain) was sequenced for a study of T cell responses to AZD1222 COVID-19 vaccine. Findings and caveats of the study: Spike as a whole was targeted by vaccine-associated CD4 TCRs, dominant at 160-218 and 743-854.

This clone was recorded only once. Its antigen is not known. Germline V CDR1 and CDR2: SGDLS, YYNGEE. After removal of 6 bases from V and 3 bases from J, the junction contained 11 bases not matched to a gene. The CDR3 is 15 residues long. Some clones are missing from TCRdb's copy, which holds only in-frame ones; the method was immunoSEQ multiplex PCR. Of 150,000 or so clones listed, 70% to 90% are singletons. The source was peripheral blood, collected on day 0 of AZD1222 vaccination. This chain connects TRBV9 to TRBJ1-2; 7 bases map to TRBD1. The receptor was derived from an adult in good health. CDR3 coding DNA: TGTGCCAGCACCCTATCGACAGGGACAGACTATGGCTACACCTTC. Residues: CASTLSTGTDYGYTF.